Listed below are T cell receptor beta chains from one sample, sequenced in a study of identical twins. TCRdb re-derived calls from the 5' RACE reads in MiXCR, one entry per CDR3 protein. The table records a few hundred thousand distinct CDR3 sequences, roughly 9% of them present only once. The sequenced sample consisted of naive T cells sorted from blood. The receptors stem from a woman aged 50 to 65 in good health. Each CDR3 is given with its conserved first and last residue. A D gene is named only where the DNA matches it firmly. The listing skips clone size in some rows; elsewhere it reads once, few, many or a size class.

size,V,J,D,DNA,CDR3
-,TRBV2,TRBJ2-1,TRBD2,TGTGCCAGCAGTTTACTAGCGGGAGGTCACAATGAGCAGTTCTTC,CASSLLAGGHNEQFF
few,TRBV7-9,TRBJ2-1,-,TGTGCTGCGGAGGGCCTCTACAATGAGCAGTTCTTC,CAAEGLYNEQFF
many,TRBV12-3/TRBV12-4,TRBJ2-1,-,TGTGCCAGCAGTCTGCGGGCCAACGGGGGTGAGCAGTTCTTC,CASSLRANGGEQFF
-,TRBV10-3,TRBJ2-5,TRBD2,TGTGCCATCAGTGAGGCGGGACCGGGGGGTGAGACCCAGTACTTC,CAISEAGPGGETQYF
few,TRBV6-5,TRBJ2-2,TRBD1,TGTGCCAGCAAGGGACAGGGGAACACCGGGGAGCTGTTTTTT,CASKGQGNTGELFF
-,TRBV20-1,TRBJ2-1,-,TGCAGTGCTTTGGACAGGAAGCGGGGCCACAATGAGCAGTTCTTC,CSALDRKRGHNEQFF
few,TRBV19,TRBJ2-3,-,TGTGCCAGTGCAACCAGGTCAGATACGCAGTATTTT,CASATRSDTQYF
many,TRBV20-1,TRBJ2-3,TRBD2,TGCAGTGCTCCGATAGCGGGACCAGATACGCAGTATTTT,CSAPIAGPDTQYF
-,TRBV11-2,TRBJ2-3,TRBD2,TGTGCCAGCAGCTTAGATGGCGGGACTAGACAGTATTTT,CASSLDGGTRQYF
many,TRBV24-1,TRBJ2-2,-,TGTGCCACCAGTGATACCGGGATACTGACCGGGGAGCTGTTTTTT,CATSDTGILTGELFF
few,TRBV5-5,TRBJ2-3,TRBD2,TGTGCCAGCAGCTCGCCGGGACTAACAACCACAGATACGCAGTATTTT,CASSSPGLTTTDTQYF
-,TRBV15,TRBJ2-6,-,TGTGCCACCAGCAGTGAGTACCTCAACGTCCTGACTTTC,CATSSEYLNVLTF
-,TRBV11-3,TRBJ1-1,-,TGTGCCAGCACCACAAGGGACGGCCGTGAAGCTTTCTTT,CASTTRDGREAFF
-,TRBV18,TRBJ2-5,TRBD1,TGTGCCAGCTCACCTTTCGGGACAGGGAAAGAGACCCAGTACTTC,CASSPFGTGKETQYF
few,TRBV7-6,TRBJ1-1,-,TGTGCCAGCAGCCCATCCCCCCCAGGGACTGAAGCTTTCTTT,CASSPSPPGTEAFF
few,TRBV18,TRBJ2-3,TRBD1,TGTGCCAGCTCACCACGGGGACAGGGGTTGGCAGATACGCAGTATTTT,CASSPRGQGLADTQYF
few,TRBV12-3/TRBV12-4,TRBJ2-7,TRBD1,TGTGCCAGCAGCACCGGGACAGGGCAGGGCGAGCAGTACTTC,CASSTGTGQGEQYF
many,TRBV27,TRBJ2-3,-,TGTGCCAGCAGTACGATAGATACGCAGTATTTT,CASSTIDTQYF
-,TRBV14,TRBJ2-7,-,TGTGCCAGCAGCCAAGCAGCGAACCGGGAGTACTTC,CASSQAANREYF
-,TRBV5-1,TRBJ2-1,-,TGCGCCAGCAGCCCCCGAATCGGGCCTCGGAATGAGCAGTTCTTC,CASSPRIGPRNEQFF
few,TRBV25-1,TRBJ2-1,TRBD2,TGTGCCAGCAGTGTCAGGCGAGCGGGAGGAATCGTGAATGAGCAGTTCTTC,CASSVRRAGGIVNEQFF
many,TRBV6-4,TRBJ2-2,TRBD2,TGTGCCAGCAGTCCTTGGACTAGCGGGGCGGCTACCGGGGAGCTGTTTTTT,CASSPWTSGAATGELFF
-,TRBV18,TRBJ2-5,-,TGTGCCAGCTCACCGGTTCGGGGGACCCAGTACTTC,CASSPVRGTQYF
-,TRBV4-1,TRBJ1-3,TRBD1,TGCGCCAGCAGCCAAGATGGCCGCGACAGGGCTCGGGGAAACACCATATATTTT,CASSQDGRDRARGNTIYF
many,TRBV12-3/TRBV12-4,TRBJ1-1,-,TGTGCCAGCAGTTTTGAGGGCCCACCGAACACTGAAGCTTTCTTT,CASSFEGPPNTEAFF
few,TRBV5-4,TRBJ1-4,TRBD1,TGTGCCAGCAATGAACAGGGGTACGGTGAAAAACTGTTTTTT,CASNEQGYGEKLFF
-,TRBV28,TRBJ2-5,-,TGTGCCAGCGAGTCAGAGCTACAAGAGACCCAGTACTTC,CASESELQETQYF
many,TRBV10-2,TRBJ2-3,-,TGCGCCAGCAGTGAGGGGGGCACAGATACGCAGTATTTT,CASSEGGTDTQYF
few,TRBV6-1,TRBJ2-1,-,TGTGCCAGCAGTAATGTCTATAACAATGAGCAGTTCTTC,CASSNVYNNEQFF
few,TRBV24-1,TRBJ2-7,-,TGTGCCACCAGTGATTCTGCAGAGCAGTACTTC,CATSDSAEQYF
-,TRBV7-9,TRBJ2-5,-,TGTGCCAGCAGCTTAGTCCAAAAAGGGCAGACCCAGTACTTC,CASSLVQKGQTQYF
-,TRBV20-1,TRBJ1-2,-,TGCAGTGCCAGACTCTGGTATGGCTACACCTTC,CSARLWYGYTF
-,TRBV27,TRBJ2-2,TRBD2,TGTGCCAGCAACCTAGCGGGGAGCCGTACCGGGGAGCTGTTTTTT,CASNLAGSRTGELFF
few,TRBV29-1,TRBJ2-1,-,TGCAGCGTTGAAAGGGGGAGACGGTTCTTC,CSVERGRRFF
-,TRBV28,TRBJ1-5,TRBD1,TGTGCCAGCAGTTTATACCCCGGACAGGGAAGAGTTGATAGCAATCAGCCCCAGCATTTT,CASSLYPGQGRVDSNQPQHF
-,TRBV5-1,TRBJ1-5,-,TGCGCCAGCAGCTTGTTAGGGGTGGACAATCAGCCCCAGCATTTT,CASSLLGVDNQPQHF
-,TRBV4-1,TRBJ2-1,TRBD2,TGCGCCAGCAGCCAAGAAACTAGCGGGAGGGATGAGCAGTTCTTC,CASSQETSGRDEQFF
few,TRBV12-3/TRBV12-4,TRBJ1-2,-,TGTGCCAGCAGTTCCGCGGGGCAGGCTAACTATGGCTACACCTTC,CASSSAGQANYGYTF
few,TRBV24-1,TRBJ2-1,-,TGTGCCACCGAGGAAAGCTCCTACAATGAGCAGTTCTTC,CATEESSYNEQFF
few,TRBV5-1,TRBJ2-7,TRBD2,TGCGCCAGCAGCTTAGCTGGGACTAGCGGGGGCTCGAGCTCCTACGAGCAGTACTTC,CASSLAGTSGGSSSYEQYF
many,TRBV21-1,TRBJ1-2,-,TGTGCCAGCAGCAAAATCCACACAGGGGCGCGTGGCTACACCTTC,CASSKIHTGARGYTF
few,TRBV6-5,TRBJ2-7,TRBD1,TGTGCCAGCGAACCCCGGGACAGGGGCCTCTACGAGCAGTACTTC,CASEPRDRGLYEQYF
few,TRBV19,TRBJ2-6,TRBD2,TGTGCCAGTAGTATCCTAGCGGTCGGCTCTGGGGCCAACGTCCTGACTTTC,CASSILAVGSGANVLTF
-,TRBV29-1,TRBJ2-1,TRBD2,TGCAGCGGTGGACTAGCGGGAACTACAATTGAGCAGTTCTTC,CSGGLAGTTIEQFF